This entry is about one TCR beta chain. Its antigen is not known. The germline CDR1 and CDR2 sequences are SGHTA and FQGTGA. Trimming removed 5 bases from V and 4 bases from J, with 12 bases in between. CDR3 size: 14 residues. The entry originates in a study of T cells in tuberculosis. Study as a whole: Blood was taken before or within 7 days of anti-tuberculosis therapy. Study observations and caveats: Smaller distances to GMM-specific TCRs suggested their expansion in active tuberculosis. Cases with active tuberculosis were adults, while controls were adolescents. GEM motif frequencies gave 70% accuracy; the GMM repertoire gave roughly 90%.

Using immunoSEQ multiplex PCR, the repertoire was profiled, and TCRdb retains in-frame clones only, with some absent. The sample yields more than 20,000 clones, around 82% seen once. As to time point: new active TB diagnosis, blood taken before or within 7 days of starting treatment. The V call is TRBV7-3, the J call TRBJ2-1; D may be TRBD2 (6 bases). The TCR was taken from an adult with tuberculosis. This specimen was PBMCs, taken at tuberculosis diagnosis. The CDR3 protein is CASSAGGAYNEQFF. DNA of the CDR3: TGTGCCAGCAGCGCAGGCGGGGCGTACAATGAGCAGTTCTTC.